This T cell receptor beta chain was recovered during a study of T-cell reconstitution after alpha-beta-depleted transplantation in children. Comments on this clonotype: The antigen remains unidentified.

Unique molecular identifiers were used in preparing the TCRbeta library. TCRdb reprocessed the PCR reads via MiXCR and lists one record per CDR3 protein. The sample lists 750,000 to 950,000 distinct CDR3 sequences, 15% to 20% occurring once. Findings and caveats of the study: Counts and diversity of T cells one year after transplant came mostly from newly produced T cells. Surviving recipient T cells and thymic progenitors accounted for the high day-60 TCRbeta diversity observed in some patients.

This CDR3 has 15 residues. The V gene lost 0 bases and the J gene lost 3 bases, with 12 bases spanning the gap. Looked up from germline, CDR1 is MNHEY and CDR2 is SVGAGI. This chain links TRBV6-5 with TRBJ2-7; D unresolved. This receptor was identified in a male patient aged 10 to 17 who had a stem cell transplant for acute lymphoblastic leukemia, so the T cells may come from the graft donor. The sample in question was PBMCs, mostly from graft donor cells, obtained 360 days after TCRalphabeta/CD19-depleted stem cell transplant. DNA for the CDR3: TGTGCCAGCAGTTACTCTACCAGCGTCTACTACGAGCAGTACTTC. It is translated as CASSYSTSVYYEQYF.